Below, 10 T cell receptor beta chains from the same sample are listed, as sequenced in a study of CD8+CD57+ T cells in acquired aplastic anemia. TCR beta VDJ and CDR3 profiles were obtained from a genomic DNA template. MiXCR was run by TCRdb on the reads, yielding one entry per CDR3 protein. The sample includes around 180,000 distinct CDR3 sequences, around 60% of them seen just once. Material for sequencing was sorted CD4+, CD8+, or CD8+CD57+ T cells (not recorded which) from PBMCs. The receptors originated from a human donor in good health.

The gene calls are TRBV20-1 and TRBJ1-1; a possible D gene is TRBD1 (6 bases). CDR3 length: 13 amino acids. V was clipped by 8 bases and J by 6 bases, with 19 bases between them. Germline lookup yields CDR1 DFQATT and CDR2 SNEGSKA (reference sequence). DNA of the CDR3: TGCAGTCCCCCGGGGAGGGGGAGGGCTGAAGCTTTCTTT. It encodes CSPPGRGRAEAFF.

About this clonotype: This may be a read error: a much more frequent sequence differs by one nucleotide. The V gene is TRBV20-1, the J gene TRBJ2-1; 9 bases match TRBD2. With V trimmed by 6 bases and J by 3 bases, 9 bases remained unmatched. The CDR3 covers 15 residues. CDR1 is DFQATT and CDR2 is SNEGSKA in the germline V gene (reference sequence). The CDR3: CSALLGTSIYNEQFF. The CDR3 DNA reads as TGCAGTGCCCTCCTTGGGACTAGCATCTACAATGAGCAGTTCTTC.

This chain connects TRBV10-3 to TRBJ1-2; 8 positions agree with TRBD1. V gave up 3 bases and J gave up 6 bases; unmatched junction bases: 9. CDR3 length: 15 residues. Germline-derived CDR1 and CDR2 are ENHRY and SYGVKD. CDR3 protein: CAISDVETGVNGYTF. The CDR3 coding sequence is TGTGCCATCAGTGATGTAGAGACAGGGGTAAATGGCTACACCTTC.

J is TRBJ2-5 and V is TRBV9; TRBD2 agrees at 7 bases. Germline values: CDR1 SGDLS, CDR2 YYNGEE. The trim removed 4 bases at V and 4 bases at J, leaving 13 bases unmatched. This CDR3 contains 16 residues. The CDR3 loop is CASSPRMGGDGETQYF. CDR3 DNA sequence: TGTGCCAGCAGCCCGAGGATGGGAGGGGATGGAGAGACCCAGTACTTC.

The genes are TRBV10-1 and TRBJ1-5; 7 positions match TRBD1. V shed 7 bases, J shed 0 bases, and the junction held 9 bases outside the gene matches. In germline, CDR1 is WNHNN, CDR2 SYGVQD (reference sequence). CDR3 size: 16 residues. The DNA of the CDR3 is TGCGCCAGCACCCCCGGACAGGCGATTAGCAATCAGCCCCAGCATTTT. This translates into CASTPGQAISNQPQHF.

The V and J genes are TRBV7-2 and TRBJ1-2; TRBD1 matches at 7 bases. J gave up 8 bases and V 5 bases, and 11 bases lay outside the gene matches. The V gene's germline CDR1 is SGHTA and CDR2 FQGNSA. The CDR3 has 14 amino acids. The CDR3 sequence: CASSARQGMGGYTF. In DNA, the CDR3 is TGTGCCAGCAGCGCCCGACAGGGAATGGGCGGCTACACCTTC.

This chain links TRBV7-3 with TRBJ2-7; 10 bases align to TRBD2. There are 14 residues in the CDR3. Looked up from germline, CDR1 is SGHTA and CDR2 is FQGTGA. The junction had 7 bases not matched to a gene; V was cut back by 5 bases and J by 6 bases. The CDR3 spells CASSQAGGPVEQYF. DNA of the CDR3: TGTGCCAGCAGCCAAGCGGGGGGGCCTGTCGAGCAGTACTTC.

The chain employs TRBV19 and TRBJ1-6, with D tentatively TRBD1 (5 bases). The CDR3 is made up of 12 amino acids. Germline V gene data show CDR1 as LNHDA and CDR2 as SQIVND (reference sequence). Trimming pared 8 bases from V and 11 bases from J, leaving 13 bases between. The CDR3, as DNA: TGTGCCAGTTATGGGGGTTGGCCACCCCTCCACTTT. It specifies CASYGGWPPLHF.

As DNA, the CDR3 is TGTGCCAGTAGTATACACGGGGCCTACGAGCAGTACTTC. It codes for CASSIHGAYEQYF. The chain uses TRBV19 and TRBJ2-7; D might be TRBD2 (5 bases). Trimming pared 2 bases from V and 2 bases from J, leaving 7 bases between. This CDR3 is 13 amino acids long. Germline CDR1 is LNHDA and CDR2 is SQIVND (reference sequence). Full variable domain (rest looked up from reference TRBV19 and TRBJ2-7): DGGITQSPKYLFRKEGQNVTLSCEQNLNHDAMYWYRQDPGQGLRLIYYSQIVNDFQKGDIAEGYSVSREKKESFPLTVTSAQKNPTAFYLCASSIHGAYEQYFGPGTRLTVT.

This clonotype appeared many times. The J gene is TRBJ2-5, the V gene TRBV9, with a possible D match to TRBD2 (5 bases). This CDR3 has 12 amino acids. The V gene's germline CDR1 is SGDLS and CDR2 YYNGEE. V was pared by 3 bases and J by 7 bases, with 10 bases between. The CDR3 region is CASSGLRGTQYF. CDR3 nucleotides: TGTGCCAGCAGCGGACTCCGGGGGACCCAGTACTTC.